This is a list of T cell receptor beta chains from one sample in a study of blood T cell repertoires in COVID-19. TCRdb's copy holds only in-frame clones and misses some; the assay was immunoSEQ multiplex PCR. The sample comprises 150,000 or so clones, roughly 89% of which are singletons, and 5% rests with the top ten. The source material was peripheral blood. The source of these receptors is a human donor in a cohort sampled during active COVID-19. Both conserved end residues are part of each CDR3. The D gene is left open where the match is weak. Size values are once, few and many counts, or a class for expanded clones, and some rows have none.

D gene	V gene	clone size	J gene	CDR3 DNA	CDR3 protein
TRBD1	TRBV28	once	TRBJ1-1	TGTGCCAGCAGTTTCCTTGGGACAGGGCTGAACACTGAAGCTTTCTTT	CASSFLGTGLNTEAFF
NA	TRBV7-2	few	TRBJ2-1	TGTGCCAGCAGCTTCCAATTGAGCAATGAGCAGTTCTTC	CASSFQLSNEQFF
TRBD2	TRBV18	NA	TRBJ2-5	TGTGCCAGCTCATCCGAAGCGGGAGCGTGGGAGACCCAGTACTTC	CASSSEAGAWETQYF
NA	TRBV19	NA	TRBJ2-4	TGTGCCAGTAGTAGAGGTTTAGCCAAAAACATTCAGTACTTC	CASSRGLAKNIQYF
NA	TRBV19	few	TRBJ1-2	TGTGCCAGTAGTATATTAGCGGACCTCTATGGCTACACCTTC	CASSILADLYGYTF
NA	TRBV2	once	TRBJ1-1	TGTGCCAGCAGGAACCCCGACAGGCAGGAAGCTTTCTTT	CASRNPDRQEAFF
TRBD1	TRBV5-1	NA	TRBJ2-7	TGCGCCAGCAGCTTGGGGACAGGGTACGAGCAGTACTTC	CASSLGTGYEQYF
TRBD1	TRBV28	NA	TRBJ2-7	TGTGCCAGCCGCTTGGACAGGGCGATCGTCGAGCAGTACTTC	CASRLDRAIVEQYF
TRBD2	TRBV6-5	NA	TRBJ2-7	TGTGCCAGCAGGACTAGCGGGGACCCTTACGAGCAGTACTTC	CASRTSGDPYEQYF
NA	TRBV4-1	NA	TRBJ2-3	TGCGCCAGCAGCCAAGAGGACCGGGGTCGCACAGATACGCAGTATTTT	CASSQEDRGRTDTQYF
TRBD1	TRBV6-5	NA	TRBJ2-7	TGTGCCAGCAGTTCCGACAGGGGGCCAAGTCAGTACTTC	CASSSDRGPSQYF
NA	TRBV9	few	TRBJ1-6	TGTGCCAGCAGCGCGATAACAGGGATCGGGTCACCCCTCCACTTT	CASSAITGIGSPLHF
TRBD2	TRBV5-4	NA	TRBJ2-3	TGTGCCAGCAGCTTAGGACTAGCGAGAATAGATACGCAGTATTTT	CASSLGLARIDTQYF
TRBD1	TRBV20-1	NA	TRBJ2-1	TGCAGTGCTCGTGCCGGGACAGGGCGTGACAATGAGCAGTTCTTC	CSARAGTGRDNEQFF
TRBD1	TRBV4-1	NA	TRBJ1-1	TGCGCCAGCAGCCAAGATCGGGGACAGGGGAGTAGGAACACTGAAGCTTTCTTT	CASSQDRGQGSRNTEAFF
TRBD1	TRBV28	few	TRBJ1-6	TGTGCCAGCAGTAGGGACAGACCGAATTCACCCCTCCACTTT	CASSRDRPNSPLHF
NA	TRBV9	NA	TRBJ2-1	TGTGCCAGCAGCCCACCCGCGGACAATGAGCAGTTCTTC	CASSPPADNEQFF
NA	TRBV6-2/TRBV6-3	once	TRBJ1-4	TGTGCCAGCAGTTATAACACGTATGAAAAACTGTTTTTT	CASSYNTYEKLFF